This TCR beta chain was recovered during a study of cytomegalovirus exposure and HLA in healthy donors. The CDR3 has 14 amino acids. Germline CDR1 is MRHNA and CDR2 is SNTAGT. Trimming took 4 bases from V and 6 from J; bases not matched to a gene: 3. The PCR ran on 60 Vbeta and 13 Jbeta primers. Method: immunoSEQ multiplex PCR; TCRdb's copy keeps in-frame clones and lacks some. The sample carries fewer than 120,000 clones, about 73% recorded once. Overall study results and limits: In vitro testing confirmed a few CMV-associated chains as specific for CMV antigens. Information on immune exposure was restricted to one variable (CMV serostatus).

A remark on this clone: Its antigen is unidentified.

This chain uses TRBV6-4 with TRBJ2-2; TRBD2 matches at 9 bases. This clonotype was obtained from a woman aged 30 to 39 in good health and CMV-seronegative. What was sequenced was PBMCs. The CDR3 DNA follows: TGTGCCAGCAGTGGCCTAGCGGGATCCGGGGAGCTGTTTTTT. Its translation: CASSGLAGSGELFF.